Listed below are T cell receptor beta chains from one sample, sequenced in a study of blood T cell repertoires in COVID-19. The protocol was immunoSEQ multiplex PCR, while the TCRdb copy is restricted to in-frame clones and leaves out a portion. The data contain about 210,000 clones, about 92% of them singletons. Sequences were obtained from peripheral blood. These receptors came from a man aged 30 to 45 with acute or convalescent COVID-19. The CDR3 runs from the conserved cysteine through the conserved F or W. Each record gives: D gene, V gene, J gene, CDR3 protein. D genes are given only for firm matches.

d_call: NA; v_call: TRBV28; j_call: TRBJ1-3; cdr3_aa: CASSLISGWSGNTIYF
d_call: NA; v_call: TRBV18; j_call: TRBJ1-1; cdr3_aa: CASSRQSSTEAFF
d_call: NA; v_call: TRBV27; j_call: TRBJ2-7; cdr3_aa: CASSLFRDYEQYF
d_call: NA; v_call: TRBV19; j_call: TRBJ1-3; cdr3_aa: CASSVPLAAGNTIYF
d_call: TRBD2; v_call: TRBV5-1; j_call: TRBJ2-1; cdr3_aa: CASSLYAGGVGEQFF
d_call: TRBD1; v_call: TRBV29-1; j_call: TRBJ2-3; cdr3_aa: CSVRGNRGATDTQYF
d_call: NA; v_call: TRBV24-1; j_call: TRBJ1-2; cdr3_aa: CATSDSTGMGGYTF
d_call: TRBD2; v_call: TRBV24-1; j_call: TRBJ2-1; cdr3_aa: CATSDGTSGSYRNEQFF
d_call: NA; v_call: TRBV14; j_call: TRBJ2-1; cdr3_aa: CASSQRSGFYNEQFF
d_call: NA; v_call: TRBV12-3/TRBV12-4; j_call: TRBJ1-4; cdr3_aa: CASSLEPLSLLFF
d_call: NA; v_call: TRBV15; j_call: TRBJ2-2; cdr3_aa: CATSRSTGSKTGELFF
d_call: NA; v_call: TRBV5-8; j_call: TRBJ2-2; cdr3_aa: CASRGRVNTGELFF
d_call: NA; v_call: TRBV6-2/TRBV6-3; j_call: TRBJ1-3; cdr3_aa: CASSYRGGEPSGNTIYF
d_call: TRBD1; v_call: TRBV28; j_call: TRBJ2-1; cdr3_aa: CASSLGRGYDEQFF
d_call: NA; v_call: TRBV7-6; j_call: TRBJ2-6; cdr3_aa: CASSASPTRLFSGANVLTF
d_call: TRBD1; v_call: TRBV5-1; j_call: TRBJ2-1; cdr3_aa: CASSSGQVNEQFF
d_call: TRBD1; v_call: TRBV14; j_call: TRBJ2-1; cdr3_aa: CASSHLYRGSYNEQFF
d_call: NA; v_call: TRBV11-1; j_call: TRBJ1-2; cdr3_aa: CASSLSPVSGGYGYTF
d_call: TRBD2; v_call: TRBV5-1; j_call: TRBJ2-1; cdr3_aa: CASSPTSGDYNEQFF
d_call: TRBD2; v_call: TRBV6-6; j_call: TRBJ2-1; cdr3_aa: CASKRTSSSNEQFF
d_call: NA; v_call: TRBV15; j_call: TRBJ2-3; cdr3_aa: CATSRDYGGLSTDTQYF
d_call: NA; v_call: TRBV19; j_call: TRBJ1-5; cdr3_aa: CASSTMTVWQPQHF
d_call: NA; v_call: TRBV4-1; j_call: TRBJ1-6; cdr3_aa: CASSLQAGDSPLHF
d_call: NA; v_call: TRBV15; j_call: TRBJ2-2; cdr3_aa: CATSRDRLAGELFF
d_call: NA; v_call: TRBV5-1; j_call: TRBJ1-4; cdr3_aa: CASSPGVNNEKLFF
d_call: TRBD1; v_call: TRBV11-2; j_call: TRBJ2-1; cdr3_aa: CASSGTGDIIRSNEQFF
d_call: NA; v_call: TRBV28; j_call: TRBJ1-2; cdr3_aa: CASSLSVYGYTF
d_call: TRBD1; v_call: TRBV28; j_call: TRBJ1-2; cdr3_aa: CASSFMDRVYGYTF
d_call: NA; v_call: TRBV5-5; j_call: TRBJ2-2; cdr3_aa: CASSLNYRPGELFF
d_call: NA; v_call: TRBV30; j_call: TRBJ2-7; cdr3_aa: CAWSAGYGNEQYF
d_call: TRBD1; v_call: TRBV7-3; j_call: TRBJ2-3; cdr3_aa: CASSLGTVKTDTQYF
d_call: TRBD1; v_call: TRBV9; j_call: TRBJ1-1; cdr3_aa: CASSRQGSNTEAFF
d_call: NA; v_call: TRBV28; j_call: TRBJ2-2; cdr3_aa: CASILGGANTGELFF
d_call: NA; v_call: TRBV5-4; j_call: TRBJ2-2; cdr3_aa: CASSQGTAGAGELFF
d_call: NA; v_call: TRBV6-5; j_call: TRBJ2-5; cdr3_aa: CASSGTGEETQYF
d_call: TRBD1; v_call: TRBV10-2; j_call: TRBJ1-2; cdr3_aa: CASRTGTGGKGYTF
d_call: NA; v_call: TRBV11-2; j_call: TRBJ1-1; cdr3_aa: CASSLDPGRYAEAFF